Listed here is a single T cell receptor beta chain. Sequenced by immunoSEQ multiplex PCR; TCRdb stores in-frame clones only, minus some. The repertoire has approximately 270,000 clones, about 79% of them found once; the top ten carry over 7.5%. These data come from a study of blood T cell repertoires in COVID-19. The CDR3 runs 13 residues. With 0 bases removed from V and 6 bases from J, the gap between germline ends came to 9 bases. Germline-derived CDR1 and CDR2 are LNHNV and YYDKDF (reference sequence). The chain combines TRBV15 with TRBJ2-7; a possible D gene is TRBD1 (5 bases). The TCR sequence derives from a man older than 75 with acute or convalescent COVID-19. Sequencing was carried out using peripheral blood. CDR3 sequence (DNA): TGTGCCACCAGCAGAGATAGGGGAAGCGAGCAGTACTTC. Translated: CATSRDRGSEQYF.